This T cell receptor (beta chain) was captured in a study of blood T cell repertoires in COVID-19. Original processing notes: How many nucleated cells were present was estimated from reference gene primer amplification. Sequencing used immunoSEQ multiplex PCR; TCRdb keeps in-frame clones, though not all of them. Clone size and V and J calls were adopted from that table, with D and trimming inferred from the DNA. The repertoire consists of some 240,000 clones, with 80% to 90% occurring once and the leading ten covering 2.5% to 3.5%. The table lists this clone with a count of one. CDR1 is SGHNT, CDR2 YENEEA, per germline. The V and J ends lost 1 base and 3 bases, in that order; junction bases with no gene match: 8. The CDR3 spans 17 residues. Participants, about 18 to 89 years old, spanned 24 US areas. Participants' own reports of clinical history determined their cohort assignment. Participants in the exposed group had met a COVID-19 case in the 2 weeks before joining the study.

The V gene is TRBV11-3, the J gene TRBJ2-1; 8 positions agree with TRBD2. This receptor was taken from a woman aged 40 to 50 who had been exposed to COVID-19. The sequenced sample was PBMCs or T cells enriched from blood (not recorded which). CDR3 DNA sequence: TGTGCCAGCAGCTTAGTCGTCGGACTAGCCGACTACAATGAGCAGTTCTTC. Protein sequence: CASSLVVGLADYNEQFF.